The 2 T cell receptor beta chains below come from one sample, sequenced in a study of control samples from healthy donors and cancer patients. Clones were read by immunoSEQ multiplex PCR, and TCRdb kept only the in-frame ones, dropping some. The profile shows 100,000 to 150,000 clones, roughly 89% of them singletons. Input material: blood. The receptor source for this set is a man in his late teens or twenties in good health.

This clone was seen a single time. The rearrangement links TRBV10-3 to TRBJ1-4; 9 bases map to TRBD1. CDR1 and CDR2 (germline): ENHRY, SYGVKD. The CDR3 consists of 15 residues. The V gene end was trimmed by 5 bases and the J gene end by 3 bases; junction bases not matched to a gene: 4. CDR3 amino acids: CAISPGQGPNEKLFF. For the CDR3, the DNA is TGTGCCATCAGTCCGGGACAGGGACCTAATGAAAAACTGTTTTTT.

The chain uses TRBV9 and TRBJ2-1; 11 nucleotides agree with TRBD2. V dropped 0 bases and J dropped 4; count of bases not matched to a gene: 0. Germline V gene lookup returns CDR1 SGDLS and CDR2 YYNGEE. The CDR3 loop spans 15 amino acids. The CDR3 sequence: CASSVGLAGYNEQFF. In nucleotides, the CDR3 is TGTGCCAGCAGCGTAGGACTAGCGGGGTACAATGAGCAGTTCTTC.